This T cell receptor beta chain was sequenced during a study of blood T cells in healthy people across ages (dated by TCRdb to between 2014 and 2017). A note on the overall study: In model experiments, roughly one uniquely barcoded TCR beta cDNA molecule per two T cells was captured by template switching. To track age-related changes in TCR beta repertoire diversity, the study relied on deep sequencing normalized with unique cDNA molecular identifiers. Four age groups were formed from the donors: young (average approximately 15 years), middle-aged (around 40), aged (about 68) and long-lived (about 80). Donors of different ages were randomly distributed across sequencing lanes to avoid experimental bias. The study analyzed two additional independent replicas of 1 million unique cDNA reads from the same blood draw for two donors, one aged 18 to 29 and one aged 80 or older. Overall study outcomes, separate from this receptor: Compared with the aged group, the long-lived group had more naive CD4+ T cells, fewer expanded clones and increased TCR diversity, a pattern suggesting age selection. A strong correlation was found between observed TCR beta diversity and the percentage of naive T cells measured by flow cytometry. Bulk unsorted PBMC profiling prevented conclusive comparison of naive and antigen-experienced compartments. Because donor CMV infection status was unknown, age-related changes in expanded clonotypes were potentially confounded. Estimates of total diversity based on one million sequenced T cells were regarded as lower bounds and as underestimates. Observed TCR beta diversity per million T cells fell roughly linearly with age, and a significant reduction was already apparent by age roughly 40.

The receptor library was made with 5' RACE. TCRdb records Illumina HiSeq 2500 as the sequencer. A second PCR of roughly 6 to 11 cycles was performed with a sample-barcoded 5' primer and a J-beta primer mix. Each TCR beta cDNA molecule received a unique molecular identifier from a template-switch 5' adaptor carrying 12 random nucleotides. Each sample yielded at least 2.5 million CDR3-containing paired-end reads. First-strand cDNA was synthesized from all RNA with the Mint cDNA synthesis kit, primed by a TRBC-specific oligonucleotide. Following uracil-DNA glycosylase treatment, a first 18-cycle PCR with universal primers M1SS and BC2_uni_R was performed on all cDNA. Per the original workflow: Each sample was normalized by randomly selecting 1 million high-quality reads, each carrying a distinct molecular identifier. Instead of being binned into consensus sequences, reads with shared molecular identifiers were discarded. MiTCR, run with a Q25 quality threshold and the strictest error-elimination algorithm, handled CDR3 identification, clonotype clustering and error correction. A nonparametric unseen species model with Euler transformation was used to estimate a lower bound on total TCR beta diversity. TCRdb handled the public reads itself, with Q25 trimming in fastp and clone calling in MiXCR, and kept productive beta chains. Rows matching on CDR3 protein sequence are summarized as one entry with the most common DNA and genes. The V and J calls here are based on TCRdb, not the publication. The sample table shows 660,000 or so distinct CDR3 sequences, and under 65% are seen once. In total, the top ten clones hold 30% to 40% of the sample.

From a lookup of the germline V gene (reference sequence), CDR1 and CDR2 are SEHNR and FQNEAQ. V lost 3 bases and J lost 8 bases; the stretch between them is 8 bases long. The CDR3 measures 12 amino acids from cysteine to phenylalanine. CDR3 DNA only is kept here, 36 bases in frame from base 1. The roughly 42 donors, aged 6 to 90 years, were systemically healthy Caucasian individuals from Russia. Around 10 milliliters of peripheral blood were collected from each donor into EDTA-treated Vacutainer tubes. PBMCs were isolated by Ficoll-Paque density-gradient centrifugation, with at least 6 million obtained per sample. Total RNA was extracted from PBMCs with Trizol reagent, with at least 5.5 micrograms obtained per sample. Naive CD45RAhigh/CD27high T cell percentages were measured by flow cytometry on a PBMC aliquot from every donor. A word on this clonotype: It has no known antigen specificity. Nothing much larger sits one base from this clone, and base qualities are not available.

The material sequenced was blood. The sequence was collected from a man between 60 and 70 years old in good health. The chain is made from TRBV7-9 and TRBJ2-1, with TRBD2 tentatively as D gene (5 bases match). The bases read TGTGCCAGCAGCTTCACACTAGATGAGCAGTTCTTC. The translation is CASSFTLDEQFF.